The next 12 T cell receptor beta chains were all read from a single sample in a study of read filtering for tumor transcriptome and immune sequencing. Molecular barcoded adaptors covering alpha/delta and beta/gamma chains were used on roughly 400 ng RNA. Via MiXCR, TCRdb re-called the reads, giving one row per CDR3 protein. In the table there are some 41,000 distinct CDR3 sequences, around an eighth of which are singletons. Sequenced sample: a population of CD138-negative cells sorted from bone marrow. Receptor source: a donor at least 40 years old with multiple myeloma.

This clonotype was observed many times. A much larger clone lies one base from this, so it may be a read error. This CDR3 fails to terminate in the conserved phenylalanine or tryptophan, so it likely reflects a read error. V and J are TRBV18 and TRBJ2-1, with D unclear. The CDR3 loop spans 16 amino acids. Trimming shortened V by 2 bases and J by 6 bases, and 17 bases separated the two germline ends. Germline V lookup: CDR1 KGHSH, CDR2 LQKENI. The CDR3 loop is CASSPRTLNLGNEQFY. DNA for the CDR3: TGTGCCAGCTCACCAAGGACGCTTAATCTCGGCAATGAGCAGTTCTAC.

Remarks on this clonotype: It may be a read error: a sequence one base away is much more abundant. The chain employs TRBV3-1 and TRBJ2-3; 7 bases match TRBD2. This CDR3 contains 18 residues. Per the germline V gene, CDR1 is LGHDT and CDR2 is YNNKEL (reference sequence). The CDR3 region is CASSLSSVSSGLTGTQYF. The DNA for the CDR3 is TGTGCCAGCAGCCTCTCTTCCGTCTCTAGCGGCCTCACAGGTACGCAGTATTTT.

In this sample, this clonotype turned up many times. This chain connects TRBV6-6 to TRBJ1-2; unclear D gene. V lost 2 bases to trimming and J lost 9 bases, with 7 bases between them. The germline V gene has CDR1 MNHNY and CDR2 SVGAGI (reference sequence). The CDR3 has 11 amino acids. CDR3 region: CASSYPASYTF. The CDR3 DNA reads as TGTGCCAGCAGTTACCCGGCCAGCTACACCTTC.

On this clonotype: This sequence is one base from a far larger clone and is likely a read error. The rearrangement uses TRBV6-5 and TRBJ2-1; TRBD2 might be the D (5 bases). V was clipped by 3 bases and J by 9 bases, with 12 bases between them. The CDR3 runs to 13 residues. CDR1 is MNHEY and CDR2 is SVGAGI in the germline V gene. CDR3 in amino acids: CASSYYVASEQFF. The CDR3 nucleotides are TGTGCCAGCAGTTATTATGTAGCGTCTGAGCAGTTCTTC.

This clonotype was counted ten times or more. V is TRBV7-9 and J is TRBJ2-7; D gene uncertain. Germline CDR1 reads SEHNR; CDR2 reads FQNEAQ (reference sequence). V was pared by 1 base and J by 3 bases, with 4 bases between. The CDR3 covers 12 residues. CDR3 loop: CASSLGRYEQYF. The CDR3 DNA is TGTGCCAGCAGCTTAGGACGCTACGAGCAGTACTTC.

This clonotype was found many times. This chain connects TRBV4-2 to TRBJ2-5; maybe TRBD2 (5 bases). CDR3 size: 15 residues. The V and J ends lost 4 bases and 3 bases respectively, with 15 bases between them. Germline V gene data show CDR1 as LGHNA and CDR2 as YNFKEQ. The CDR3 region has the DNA TGTGCCAGCAGCCTCCGAAGCACTAGGGAAGAGACCCAGTACTTC. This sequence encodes CASSLRSTREETQYF.

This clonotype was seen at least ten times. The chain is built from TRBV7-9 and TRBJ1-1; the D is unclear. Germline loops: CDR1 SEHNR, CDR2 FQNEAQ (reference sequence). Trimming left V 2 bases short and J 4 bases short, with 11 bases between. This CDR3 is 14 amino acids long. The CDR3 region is CASSLPAGSTEAFF. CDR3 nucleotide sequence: TGTGCCAGCAGCTTACCGGCAGGCTCCACTGAAGCTTTCTTT.

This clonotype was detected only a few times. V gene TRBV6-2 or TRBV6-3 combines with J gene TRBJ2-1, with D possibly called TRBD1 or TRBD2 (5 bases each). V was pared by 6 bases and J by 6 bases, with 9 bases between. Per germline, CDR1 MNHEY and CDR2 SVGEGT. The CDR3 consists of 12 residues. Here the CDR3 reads CASSRGGNEQFF. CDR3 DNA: TGTGCCAGCAGCCGTGGGGGCAATGAGCAGTTCTTC.

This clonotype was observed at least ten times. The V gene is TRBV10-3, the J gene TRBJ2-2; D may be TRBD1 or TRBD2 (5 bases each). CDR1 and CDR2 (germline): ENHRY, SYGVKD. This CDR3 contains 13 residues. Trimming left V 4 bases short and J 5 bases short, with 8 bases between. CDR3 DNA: TGTGCCATCAGTGGAGGGGATACCGGGGAGCTGTTTTTT. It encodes CAISGGDTGELFF.

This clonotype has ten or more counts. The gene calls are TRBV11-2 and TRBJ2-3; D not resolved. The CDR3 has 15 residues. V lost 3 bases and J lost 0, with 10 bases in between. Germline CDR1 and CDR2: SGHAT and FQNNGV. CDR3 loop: CASSLTRTSTDTQYF. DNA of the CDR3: TGTGCCAGCAGCTTGACCAGGACGAGCACAGATACGCAGTATTTT. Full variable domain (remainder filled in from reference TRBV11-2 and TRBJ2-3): EAGVAQSPRYKIIEKRQSVAFWCNPISGHATLYWYQQILGQGPKLLIQFQNNGVVDDSQLPKDRFSAERLKGVDSTLKIQPAKLEDSAVYLCASSLTRTSTDTQYFGPGTRLTVL.

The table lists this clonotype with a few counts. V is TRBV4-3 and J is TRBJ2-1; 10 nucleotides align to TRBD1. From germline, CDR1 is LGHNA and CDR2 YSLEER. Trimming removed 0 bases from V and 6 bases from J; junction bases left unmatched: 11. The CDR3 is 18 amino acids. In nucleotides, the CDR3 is TGCGCCAGCAGCCAAGATCCAATGACAGGGGGCACCCTCAATGAGCAGTTCTTC. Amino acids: CASSQDPMTGGTLNEQFF.

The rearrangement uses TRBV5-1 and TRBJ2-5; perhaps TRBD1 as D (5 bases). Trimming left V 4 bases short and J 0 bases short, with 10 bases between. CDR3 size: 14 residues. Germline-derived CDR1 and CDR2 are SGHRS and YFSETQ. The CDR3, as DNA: TGCGCCAGCAGCCCCAGGGTCAACCAAGAGACCCAGTACTTC. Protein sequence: CASSPRVNQETQYF.